The T cell receptor beta chain described here comes from a study of CXCR3-negative and CXCR3-positive naive CD8 T cells. About this clonotype itself: Its antigen is currently unknown.

The CDR3 extends over 15 amino acids. Germline V gene data show CDR1 as SGHAT and CDR2 as FQNNGV. At 300,000 cells each, triplicate sorts were carried out for each CD8+ T cell subset. Naive CD8+ T cells showed CD45RO-CCR7+CD27+CD95-. Libraries were UMI-labeled 5' RACE TRB cDNA. TCRdb reprocessed the 5' RACE reads and reports one entry per CDR3 protein, with no DNA. This repertoire includes over 100,000 distinct CDR3 sequences. Findings of the study overall: The TRB CDR3s that CXCR3-positive naive cells carried were more hydrophobic than those of CXCR3-negative naive cells.

The V and J genes are TRBV11-2 and TRBJ2-1; no DNA is available, so the TRBD2 call from TCRdb remains unchecked. This receptor was identified in a human donor in good health. Some clones in this sample may be carry-over from other donors' samples. The sequencing sample was made of naive CXCR3- CD8+ T cells from blood. Documented subset: CD45RO-CCR7+CD27+CD95- naive CD8+ T cells lacking CXCR3 (TNR3-). The CDR3 spells CASFGDSSSYNEQFF.